This is a list of T cell receptor beta chains from one sample in a study of blood T cell repertoires in COVID-19. The repertoire was sequenced with immunoSEQ multiplex PCR; TCRdb's copy has only in-frame clones and lacks some. The data hold 55,000 to 70,000 clones, with around 80% observed a single time. Sequenced input: peripheral blood. All receptors come from a man aged 80 or over with acute or convalescent COVID-19. Each CDR3 is given with its conserved first and last residue. A D gene is named only where the DNA matches it firmly. Size tells how often a clone was seen (once, few, many) or the class of an expanded clone, and some rows leave it out.

size: -
J: TRBJ2-7
V: TRBV19
D: -
DNA: TGTGCCAGCGCAGGGTCCCTTTTAGGGGAGCAGTACTTC
CDR3: CASAGSLLGEQYF

size: -
J: TRBJ1-1
V: TRBV5-5
D: -
DNA: TGTGCCAGCAGCCTAGGCTCCGTTACTGAAGCTTTCTTT
CDR3: CASSLGSVTEAFF

size: -
J: TRBJ2-1
V: TRBV24-1
D: -
DNA: TGTGCCACCAGTGGACCAGGATTTCTAAATGAGCAGTTCTTC
CDR3: CATSGPGFLNEQFF

size: -
J: TRBJ1-6
V: TRBV7-9
D: -
DNA: TGTGCCAGCAGCTCCCGGGGAGGCCGAAATTCACCCCTCCACTTT
CDR3: CASSSRGGRNSPLHF

size: -
J: TRBJ2-1
V: TRBV5-1
D: -
DNA: TGCGCCAGCAGGATCGATCCCGACAGATACAATGAGCAGTTCTTC
CDR3: CASRIDPDRYNEQFF

size: -
J: TRBJ2-3
V: TRBV3-1/TRBV3-2
D: -
DNA: TGTGCCAGCAGCCCGGGCCCTAGCGCGGCAGATACGCAGTATTTT
CDR3: CASSPGPSAADTQYF

size: once
J: TRBJ2-3
V: TRBV9
D: TRBD2
DNA: TGTGCCAGCAGCGTCGAGCGGGGGAGAAACACAGATACGCAGTATTTT
CDR3: CASSVERGRNTDTQYF

size: -
J: TRBJ2-7
V: TRBV19
D: -
DNA: TGTGCCAGTAGTATATCTGGCCTGGGAGTGTACTACGAGCAGTACTTC
CDR3: CASSISGLGVYYEQYF

size: -
J: TRBJ2-7
V: TRBV5-1
D: TRBD2
DNA: TGCGCCAGCAGCTTTGGGGGACTAGCGGGGGACGAGCAGTACTTC
CDR3: CASSFGGLAGDEQYF

size: -
J: TRBJ2-1
V: TRBV4-1
D: TRBD2
DNA: TGCGCCAGCAGCCAAGGGCGCGGGAGTCCCTACAATGAGCAGTTCTTC
CDR3: CASSQGRGSPYNEQFF

size: few
J: TRBJ2-5
V: TRBV11-2
D: -
DNA: TGTGCCAGCAGCTTATCACCCACCACGAGAGAGACCCAGTACTTC
CDR3: CASSLSPTTRETQYF

size: -
J: TRBJ1-2
V: TRBV5-1
D: -
DNA: TGCGCCAGCAGCTTGTATCGCGATGGCTACACCTTC
CDR3: CASSLYRDGYTF

size: few
J: TRBJ2-1
V: TRBV4-2
D: -
DNA: TGTGCCAGCAGGGGTCCGGGCCAGGGCTCCGAGCAGTTCTTC
CDR3: CASRGPGQGSEQFF

size: -
J: TRBJ2-3
V: TRBV5-1
D: TRBD2
DNA: TGCGCCAGCAGCTTGACTAGCGGAAGCACAGATACGCAGTATTTT
CDR3: CASSLTSGSTDTQYF

size: few
J: TRBJ1-5
V: TRBV28
D: -
DNA: TGTGCCAGCAGTTTATCAGGGCATCAGCCCCAGCATTTT
CDR3: CASSLSGHQPQHF

size: -
J: TRBJ2-1
V: TRBV27
D: TRBD2
DNA: TGTGCCAGCAGTTCCCCGGGGACTAGCGGACTCAGGGGGCAGTTCTTC
CDR3: CASSSPGTSGLRGQFF

size: -
J: TRBJ2-4
V: TRBV5-3
D: -
DNA: TGTGCCAGAAGCTTGGTACTAGCAAACATTCAGTACTTC
CDR3: CARSLVLANIQYF

size: -
J: TRBJ2-7
V: TRBV21-1
D: -
DNA: TGTGCCAGCAGCAAAGGGCCTAGCGGGGGGCCCTACGAGCAGTACTTC
CDR3: CASSKGPSGGPYEQYF

size: -
J: TRBJ1-6
V: TRBV19
D: TRBD1
DNA: TGTGCCAGTAGAACGGGACAGGGATATAATTCACCCCTCCACTTT
CDR3: CASRTGQGYNSPLHF

size: -
J: TRBJ2-1
V: TRBV4-2
D: TRBD2
DNA: TGTGCCAGCAGCCAGAGTGTAGCGGGAGGGCCGGGGGAGCAGTTCTTC
CDR3: CASSQSVAGGPGEQFF

size: -
J: TRBJ2-5
V: TRBV5-4
D: -
DNA: TGTGCCAGCAGATACGGAGAGACCCAGTACTTC
CDR3: CASRYGETQYF

size: -
J: TRBJ1-2
V: TRBV6-5
D: -
DNA: TGTGCCAGCAGTCAGACAGGAAACTATGGCTACACCTTC
CDR3: CASSQTGNYGYTF

size: once
J: TRBJ2-3
V: TRBV6-5
D: -
DNA: TGTGCCAGCAGTTACGCGGGATTAGATACGCAGTATTTT
CDR3: CASSYAGLDTQYF

size: -
J: TRBJ2-2
V: TRBV7-2
D: TRBD1
DNA: TGTGCCAGCAGCTTAGATGGGGGGACAGGGGTCACCGGGGAGCTGTTTTTT
CDR3: CASSLDGGTGVTGELFF

size: few
J: TRBJ2-1
V: TRBV5-1
D: TRBD2
DNA: TGCGCCAGCAGCACGACTAGCGGGAGTCTCCATGAGCAGTTCTTC
CDR3: CASSTTSGSLHEQFF

size: once
J: TRBJ2-7
V: TRBV7-9
D: TRBD1
DNA: TGTGCCAGCAGCAAGGGACAGAACCCCTACGAGCAGTACTTC
CDR3: CASSKGQNPYEQYF

size: -
J: TRBJ1-2
V: TRBV9
D: -
DNA: TGTGCCAGCAGCGTAGCCGGGGGGCATGATGGCTACACCTTC
CDR3: CASSVAGGHDGYTF

size: -
J: TRBJ1-3
V: TRBV24-1
D: -
DNA: TGTGCCACCAGTGATTTGCCAGGGTTCTCTGGAAACACCATATATTTT
CDR3: CATSDLPGFSGNTIYF

size: -
J: TRBJ2-5
V: TRBV30
D: TRBD1
DNA: TGTGCCTGGAGAAGTCAGGGGGTAGAGACCCAGTACTTC
CDR3: CAWRSQGVETQYF

size: -
J: TRBJ2-5
V: TRBV10-3
D: TRBD2
DNA: TGTGCCATCAGTGAGACTAGCGGAAAAGAGACCCAGTACTTC
CDR3: CAISETSGKETQYF

size: -
J: TRBJ2-7
V: TRBV25-1
D: -
DNA: TGTGCCAGCAGTGAATCCGGGGAGCAGTACTTC
CDR3: CASSESGEQYF

size: -
J: TRBJ1-5
V: TRBV5-1
D: TRBD1
DNA: TGCGCCAGCAGCGCCGGGACAGGAGTAAATCAGCCCCAGCATTTT
CDR3: CASSAGTGVNQPQHF

size: -
J: TRBJ2-7
V: TRBV4-3
D: TRBD1
DNA: TGCGCCAGCAGCCAAAACAGGGGGGCCAGCGAGCAGTACTTC
CDR3: CASSQNRGASEQYF

size: -
J: TRBJ1-2
V: TRBV4-1
D: TRBD1
DNA: TGCGCCAGCAGCCCATTGACAGGGAAGTATGGCTACACCTTC
CDR3: CASSPLTGKYGYTF

size: -
J: TRBJ2-7
V: TRBV4-1
D: -
DNA: TGCGCCAGCAGCCAAGAAAGGGACTTATCCTACGAGCAGTACTTC
CDR3: CASSQERDLSYEQYF

size: -
J: TRBJ2-3
V: TRBV19
D: -
DNA: TGTGCCAGTAGTATAGGCGCGCAGGCGAATACGCAGTATTTT
CDR3: CASSIGAQANTQYF

size: -
J: TRBJ2-7
V: TRBV6-5
D: TRBD2
DNA: TGTGCCAGCGGCTCAACGGCGGGAGGAAACTACGAGCAGTACTTC
CDR3: CASGSTAGGNYEQYF

size: -
J: TRBJ2-2
V: TRBV7-8
D: -
DNA: TGTGCCAGCAGCCGAGTGGGGGCGGCCGGGGAGCTGTTTTTT
CDR3: CASSRVGAAGELFF

size: -
J: TRBJ2-5
V: TRBV11-3
D: TRBD2
DNA: TGTGCCAGCAGCCGGGGACTAGCGGGGGTCCAAGAGACCCAGTACTTC
CDR3: CASSRGLAGVQETQYF

size: -
J: TRBJ1-1
V: TRBV7-2
D: -
DNA: TGTGCCAGCAGCTACGGGGTTGAGACTGAAGCTTTCTTT
CDR3: CASSYGVETEAFF

size: -
J: TRBJ2-1
V: TRBV6-6
D: TRBD1
DNA: TGTGCCAGCAGTTACTCCGGGACAGGGGGCGGCAATGAGCAGTTCTTC
CDR3: CASSYSGTGGGNEQFF

size: -
J: TRBJ1-1
V: TRBV4-3
D: -
DNA: TGCGCCAGCAGCCTCACAGGGTTTGGATTGAACACTGAAGCTTTCTTT
CDR3: CASSLTGFGLNTEAFF

size: -
J: TRBJ1-2
V: TRBV6-5
D: -
DNA: TGTGCCAGCAGTTACGGCAAGAACTATGGCTACACCTTC
CDR3: CASSYGKNYGYTF

size: -
J: TRBJ1-1
V: TRBV7-9
D: -
DNA: TGTGCCAGGCCACAAGTTCAGGAAGGGCGGGTGAACACTGAAGCTTTCTTT
CDR3: CARPQVQEGRVNTEAFF

size: -
J: TRBJ1-2
V: TRBV30
D: -
DNA: TGTGCCTGGAGTCAGGGGAGCTATGGCTACACCTTC
CDR3: CAWSQGSYGYTF